What follows are 7 T cell receptor beta chains derived from one specimen sequenced in a study of T cell responses to AZD1222 COVID-19 vaccine. Here immunoSEQ multiplex PCR was the method, and the copy in TCRdb shows in-frame clones only, minus some. The sample holds about 140,000 clones, over 90% seen once. This material consisted of peripheral blood, taken on day 0 of AZD1222 vaccination. The origin of the receptors is an adult in good health.

The chain combines TRBV7-8 with TRBJ1-1; D remains unclear. The V end lost 6 bases, the J end lost 1 base, and 9 bases lay between the germline ends. The CDR3 totals 13 residues. CDR1 and CDR2 from the germline V gene are SGHVS and FQNEAQ. The CDR3 sequence: CASRSKANTEAFF. The CDR3 nucleotides read TGTGCCAGCAGGTCGAAGGCGAACACTGAAGCTTTCTTT.

This chain connects TRBV7-3 to TRBJ2-3, with TRBD2 matching over 8 bases. The CDR3 consists of 16 residues. Germline CDR1 and CDR2: SGHTA and FQGTGA. Unmatched junction bases numbered 9, after V lost 1 base and J lost 6 bases. This CDR3 is CASSLIRREGLDTQYF. DNA of the CDR3: TGTGCCAGCAGCTTAATTCGACGGGAGGGCCTGGATACGCAGTATTTT.

The rearrangement joins TRBV30 to TRBJ2-7; TRBD2 aligns across 7 bases. The CDR3 runs to 13 residues. Trimming took 7 bases from V and 1 from J; bases not matched to a gene: 7. Germline V gene lookup returns CDR1 GTSNPN and CDR2 SVGIG (reference sequence). The CDR3 DNA reads TGTGCCTTTCTGGGGCGGGGGTCCTACGAGCAGTACTTC. It codes for CAFLGRGSYEQYF.

The rearrangement uses TRBV7-2 and TRBJ2-3; D is unresolved. With 5 bases removed from V and 2 bases from J, the gap between germline ends came to 11 bases. Per germline, CDR1 SGHTA and CDR2 FQGNSA. The CDR3 has 14 residues. CDR3 residues: CASSRAALTDTQYF. CDR3 sequence (DNA): TGTGCCAGCAGCCGCGCAGCTCTCACAGATACGCAGTATTTT.

V and J are TRBV6-5 and TRBJ1-2; 11 nucleotides agree with TRBD1. V was pared by 4 bases and J by 2 bases, with 6 bases of the junction left unmatched. Germline-derived CDR1 and CDR2 are MNHEY and SVGAGI. The CDR3 is 16 amino acids. The CDR3 nucleotides are TGTGCCAGCAGTTCGGACAGGGGGCGCGGAAACTATGGCTACACCTTC. This gives the protein CASSSDRGRGNYGYTF.

The chain links TRBV18 to TRBJ1-2, with D uncertain. The V gene's germline CDR1 is KGHSH and CDR2 LQKENI. The CDR3 runs 15 residues. Trimming stripped 2 bases from V and 2 bases from J, with 12 bases between. In DNA form, the CDR3 reads TGTGCCAGCTCACCAGCCAGGTCCCAAAACTATGGCTACACCTTC. It encodes CASSPARSQNYGYTF.

The chain has TRBV10-3 and TRBJ1-6; possibly TRBD1 for D (5 bases). CDR3 length equals 14 residues. Germline V CDR1 and CDR2: ENHRY, SYGVKD. Trimming pared 4 bases from V and 5 bases from J, leaving 9 bases between. The CDR3 DNA reads as TGTGCCATCAGTGGACAGCAAAATAATTCACCCCTCCACTTT. This sequence encodes CAISGQQNNSPLHF.